This T cell receptor beta chain was sequenced for a study of blood T cell repertoires in COVID-19. Using immunoSEQ multiplex PCR, the repertoire was profiled, and TCRdb retains in-frame clones only, with some absent. The repertoire holds about 260,000 clones, 80% to 90% seen once, with roughly a tenth in the top ten. Germline CDR1 and CDR2: MNHEY and SVGAGI. V lost 5 bases to trimming and J lost 7 bases, with 18 bases between them. The CDR3 sequence is 14 residues long. One Seattle source followed patients from active infection through their disease course. The chain uses TRBV6-5 and TRBJ2-7; D gene unclear. This TCR came from a woman in her 70s with COVID-19, enrolled during active disease. Sequencing used peripheral blood. CDR3 bases: TGTGCCAGCAGTCCCGGGTCAACCCGTCGGGAGCAGTACTTC. It encodes CASSPGSTRREQYF.